This T cell receptor beta chain was identified during a study of CD8+ T cells in alopecia areata. Across the study: For treated patients, severity scores reflected the percentage of scalp area affected. Findings of the study overall: One nonresponder makes the tie between baseline CD8+ expansion and response uncertain. Sequencing of scalp samples also captures resident alphabeta T cells of normal skin.

In the case of this clone: Its specificity is not known.

As the sequencing template, cDNA was produced by extracting RNA and reverse transcribing it. Here immunoSEQ multiplex PCR was the method, and the copy in TCRdb shows in-frame clones only, minus some. This table holds more than 200,000 clones, about 64% found once. As to treatment: oral pan-JAK inhibitor, 5-10 mg twice daily. V dropped 2 bases and J dropped 2; count of bases not matched to a gene: 6. This CDR3 is built from 16 residues. Germline CDR1 is SEHNR and CDR2 is FQNEAQ (reference sequence). The sequencing used CD4+ T cells sorted from blood, collected at week 4, from a patient treated with tofacitinib. The V call is TRBV7-9, the J call TRBJ2-3; 8 nucleotides match TRBD1. This receptor was obtained from a human donor with alopecia areata. In DNA, the CDR3 is TGTGCCAGCAGCTTATGGGACAGGTTGTCCACAGATACGCAGTATTTT. Its translation is CASSLWDRLSTDTQYF.